The 3 T cell receptor beta chains in this list originate from one sample, sequenced in a study of T-cell reconstitution after alpha-beta-depleted transplantation in children. Researchers prepared the TCRbeta library using unique molecular identifiers, the study reports. TCRdb recomputed calls from the PCR reads with MiXCR, one row per CDR3 protein. The sample consists of fewer than 750,000 distinct CDR3 sequences, 20% to 30% of them appearing once. The material was PBMCs, obtained before TCRalphabeta/CD19-depleted stem cell transplant. The receptors come from a boy under two years old with Wiskott-Aldrich syndrome, due to receive a stem cell transplant.

The V call is TRBV28, the J call TRBJ2-1, with 13 bases fitting TRBD2. CDR1 MDHEN and CDR2 SYDVKM come from the germline V gene. This CDR3 spans 16 amino acids. The junction had 2 bases not matched to a gene; V was cut back by 3 bases and J by 3 bases. The CDR3 sequence: CASSFWTSGSYNEQFF. Written as DNA, the CDR3 is TGTGCCAGCAGTTTTTGGACTAGCGGGAGCTACAATGAGCAGTTCTTC.

The chain combines TRBV7-9 with TRBJ2-7; 9 nucleotides agree with TRBD1. V gave up 5 bases and J gave up 2 bases; unmatched junction bases: 4. Germline V gene lookup returns CDR1 SEHNR and CDR2 FQNEAQ (reference sequence). There are 14 residues in the CDR3. The DNA of the CDR3 is TGTGCCAGCAGCCCACAGGGGGCCCCCTACGAGCAGTACTTC. As protein: CASSPQGAPYEQYF.

This clonotype has a handful of counts. The rearrangement joins TRBV7-2 to TRBJ2-2; TRBD2 matches 10 bases. The CDR3 extends over 15 amino acids. Germline V gives CDR1 SGHTA, CDR2 FQGNSA. V lost 5 bases, J lost 7 bases, and 7 bases stayed unmatched. In DNA, the CDR3 is TGTGCCAGCAGCCCTCTAGCGGGAGTTGGCGGGGAGCTGTTTTTT. Amino acids: CASSPLAGVGGELFF.